This T cell receptor beta chain is drawn from a study of HIV-infected patients and healthy controls. MiXCR, applied by TCRdb to the 5' RACE reads, yields one record per CDR3 protein. The data show about 64,000 distinct CDR3 sequences, about 19% seen once. The CDR3 consists of 13 residues. The V and J ends lost 2 bases and 6 bases respectively, with 13 bases between them. Germline CDR1 reads DFQATT; CDR2 reads SNEGSKA (reference sequence). The chain has TRBV20-1 and TRBJ1-1; D not certain. The sequence came from a human donor in good health. Sequencing was done on a sample of CD4+ T cells from blood. CDR3 nucleotides: TGCAGTGCTAGAATCGGGATTAGTGCTGAAGCTTTCTTT. Translating it yields CSARIGISAEAFF.